These 29 T cell receptor gamma chains were sequenced from one sample in a study of gamma-delta chains in newborns, infants, children. TCRdb re-called clones from the reads using CATT. The sample consists of 120 or so gamma-chain clones, approximately 93% of them appearing once. The sequenced sample consisted of blood. The receptor set was obtained from a child who received the measles vaccine. This table probably holds off-target reads from a library built for another chain.

No J gene was called, and the V gene is TRGV9. The V gene's germline CDR1 is GITISATS and CDR2 ISYDGTV (reference sequence). This CDR3 is 16 amino acids long. The CDR3 region is CACDTVGQILTAQLFF. CDR3 in DNA: TGTGCCTGTGACACCGTGGGGCAAATATTAACAGCACAACTCTTCTTT.

To note about this clone: It is unclear where the CDR3 begins or ends on the DNA, so no DNA is shown, and the CDR3 is as TCRdb lists it. This CDR3 is also generated by other DNA sequences in the sample. The V segment is TRGV9, and no J call was made. Germline CDR1 GITISATS, CDR2 ISYDGTV (reference sequence). The length of the CDR3 is 24 amino acids, counting both ends. The CDR3 reads CACDTAGGYWDTRQMFFGTGIKLF.

This clone was observed a single time. It is unclear where the CDR3 begins or ends on the DNA, so no DNA is shown, and the CDR3 is as TCRdb lists it. The CDR3 reads CACDTTGTSWDTRQMFFGTGIKLF. The J gene went uncalled, whereas the V gene is TRGV9. The CDR3 is 24 residues long, ends included. In germline, CDR1 is GITISATS, CDR2 ISYDGTV (reference sequence).

The V gene call is TRGV9, and the J gene call is absent. The CDR3 spans 15 residues. Germline V gene data show CDR1 as GITISATS and CDR2 as ISYDGTV (reference sequence). The CDR3 coding sequence is TGTGCCTGTGACACTATGGGGGATTTGACAGCACAACTCTTCTTT. It is translated as CACDTMGDLTAQLFF.

With the J gene uncalled, the V gene is TRGV9. The CDR3 extends over 15 amino acids. The germline V gene has CDR1 GITISATS and CDR2 ISYDGTV (reference sequence). The CDR3 DNA sequence: TGTGCCTGTGACATACTGGGGGATTCGACAGCACAACTCTTCTTT. Protein product: CACDILGDSTAQLFF.

To note about this clone: The limits of the CDR3 on the DNA are not certain, so only TCRdb's listed CDR3 is given. The V gene is given as TRGV9, and no J gene call is available. The V gene's germline CDR1 is GITISATS and CDR2 ISYDGTV (reference sequence). The length of the CDR3 is 24 amino acids, counting both ends. CDR3 protein: CACDPVLGSWDTRQMFFGTGIKLF.

Here the V gene is TRGV9, but the J gene went uncalled. CDR1 and CDR2 (germline): GITISATS, ISYDGTV (reference sequence). The length of the CDR3 is 17 residues. The CDR3 nucleotides are TGTGCCTGTGACACCGTGGGGATACGAAGGGGGACAGCACAACTCTTCTTT. Amino acids: CACDTVGIRRGTAQLFF.

Comment on this clone: It is unclear where the CDR3 begins or ends on the DNA, so no DNA is shown, and the CDR3 is as TCRdb lists it. No J gene call was made, and the V gene is TRGV9. Counting both end residues, the CDR3 totals 26 amino acids. CDR1 is GITISATS, CDR2 ISYDGTV, per germline (reference sequence). This CDR3 is CACDTVLGDSSWDTRQMFFGTGIKLF.

The V gene was identified as TRGV9, while no J gene was called. The CDR3 has 17 residues. The germline CDR1 and CDR2 sequences are GITISATS and ISYDGTV (reference sequence). The CDR3 nucleotides are TGTGCCTGTGACACAATGGGGGGGATAGCTTTGACAGCACAACTCTTCTTT. The encoded protein is CACDTMGGIALTAQLFF.

On this clone itself: The DNA is omitted, as the CDR3 cannot be located on it reliably, and the CDR3 follows TCRdb's listing. For the V gene the call is TRGV9; the J gene has no call. In germline, CDR1 is GITISATS, CDR2 ISYDGTV (reference sequence). The CDR3 is 26 residues long, counting both termini. CDR3 protein: CACDTGGFSGSWDTRQMFFGTGIKLF.

Concerning this clone: The DNA is omitted, as the CDR3 cannot be located on it reliably, and the CDR3 follows TCRdb's listing. CDR3 residues: CACDTPGGHLSWDTRQMFFGTGSKLF. TRGV9 is the V gene, and the J gene was not called. Per the germline V gene, CDR1 is GITISATS and CDR2 is ISYDGTV (reference sequence). The CDR3 comprises 26 residues, both ends counted.

Remarks on this clone: Because the CDR3's place on the DNA is in doubt, the DNA is left out and the CDR3 is given as listed by TCRdb. TRGV9 is the V gene, and the J gene was not called. Germline CDR1 reads GITISATS; CDR2 reads ISYDGTV (reference sequence). The CDR3 region is 28 residues in length, termini included. This chain's CDR3 is CACDTSRRLGIQDWDTRQMFFGTGIKLF.

With respect to this clone: The DNA is omitted, as the CDR3 cannot be located on it reliably, and the CDR3 follows TCRdb's listing. The V gene call is TRGV9, and the J gene call is absent. In germline, CDR1 is GITISATS, CDR2 ISYDGTV (reference sequence). The CDR3 is 25 residues long, counting both termini. The CDR3 protein is CACDTGGYFSWDTRQMFFGTGIKLF.

In regard to this clone: Because the CDR3's place on the DNA is in doubt, the DNA is left out and the CDR3 is given as listed by TCRdb. V gene assignment gives TRGV9, but the J gene was left uncalled. Including both end residues, the CDR3 is 25 amino acids long. CDR1 and CDR2 (germline): GITISATS, ISYDGTV (reference sequence). This chain's CDR3 is CACDTVLGSSWDTRQMFFGTGIKLF.

Points on this clone: No DNA is shown, since the ends of the CDR3 on it are uncertain; the CDR3 is the one TCRdb lists. The J gene has no call, while the V gene is TRGV9. CDR1 is GITISATS, CDR2 ISYDGTV, per germline (reference sequence). A total of 25 residues make up the CDR3, ends included. CDR3 in amino acids: CACDTVLGGSWDTRQMFFGTGIKLF.

This clone appeared a single time. No DNA is shown, since the ends of the CDR3 on it are uncertain; the CDR3 is the one TCRdb lists. No J gene was called, and the V gene is TRGV9. From its first to its last residue, the CDR3 has 26 amino acids. CDR1 and CDR2 (germline): GITISATS, ISYDGTV (reference sequence). The CDR3 sequence is CACDSTGGFLSWDTRQMFFGTGIKLF.

For this clone: The DNA is omitted, as the CDR3 cannot be located on it reliably, and the CDR3 follows TCRdb's listing. No call exists for the J gene, whereas the V gene is TRGV9. CDR1 and CDR2 from the germline V gene are GITISATS and ISYDGTV (reference sequence). The CDR3 numbers 25 amino acids, ends counted. The CDR3 spells CACDTVPGDTWDTRQMFFGTGIKLF.

This clone has only one observation. The J gene has no call, while the V gene is TRGV9. CDR1 GITISATS and CDR2 ISYDGTV come from the germline V gene (reference sequence). There are 16 residues in the CDR3. CDR3 nucleotide sequence: TGTGCCCGTGACACCTTGGGGGATACTTTGACAGCACAACTCTTCTTT. This gives the protein CARDTLGDTLTAQLFF.

Notes on this clone: The DNA is omitted, as the CDR3 cannot be located on it reliably, and the CDR3 follows TCRdb's listing. No call exists for the J gene, whereas the V gene is TRGV9. The CDR3 is 27 residues long, ends included. Germline CDR1 reads GITISATS; CDR2 reads ISYDGTV (reference sequence). The CDR3 sequence: CACDTAGGYDSSWDTRQMFFGTGIKLF.

Details on this clone: The DNA is left out, because the CDR3 cannot be placed on it with certainty; the CDR3 is given as TCRdb lists it. No J gene was named, though the V gene is TRGV9. The CDR3 spans 27 residues, counting both ends. Germline V lookup: CDR1 GITISATS, CDR2 ISYDGTV (reference sequence). CDR3 sequence reads: CACVPMGDTGKTWDTRQMFFGTGIKLF.

As concerns this clone: It is unclear where the CDR3 begins or ends on the DNA, so no DNA is shown, and the CDR3 is as TCRdb lists it. The sample has other DNA sequences that encode this CDR3 too. For the V gene the call is TRGV9; the J gene has no call. The CDR3 region is 27 residues in length, termini included. CDR1 is GITISATS, CDR2 ISYDGTV, per germline (reference sequence). CDR3 sequence reads: CACDTVLGDTRSWDTRQMFFGTGIKLF.

With regard to this clone: No DNA is shown, since the ends of the CDR3 on it are uncertain; the CDR3 is the one TCRdb lists. No J gene was assigned, while the V gene was called as TRGV9. Counting both end residues, the CDR3 totals 25 amino acids. The germline CDR1 and CDR2 sequences are GITISATS and ISYDGTV (reference sequence). CDR3 amino acids: CACVSLGDNDWDTRQMFFGTGIKLF.

Turning to this clone: The DNA is omitted, as the CDR3 cannot be located on it reliably, and the CDR3 follows TCRdb's listing. Here the V gene is TRGV9, but the J gene went uncalled. Germline V lookup: CDR1 GITISATS, CDR2 ISYDGTV (reference sequence). Inclusive of both ends, the CDR3 amounts to 25 amino acids. CDR3 amino acids: CACDTAGIRSWDTRQMFFGTGIKLF.

Remarks on this clone: No DNA is shown, since the ends of the CDR3 on it are uncertain; the CDR3 is the one TCRdb lists. V gene assignment gives TRGV9, but the J gene was left uncalled. Germline CDR1 reads GITISATS; CDR2 reads ISYDGTV (reference sequence). The CDR3 spans 27 residues, counting both ends. CDR3: CACDIVLGDSSSWDTRQMFFGTGIKLF.

Turning to this clone: It is unclear where the CDR3 begins or ends on the DNA, so no DNA is shown, and the CDR3 is as TCRdb lists it. This CDR3 is CACDTAGGRSSWDTRQMFFGTGIKLF. The V gene call is TRGV9, and the J gene call is absent. Per the germline V gene, CDR1 is GITISATS and CDR2 is ISYDGTV (reference sequence). The CDR3 has 26 amino acids, counting both end residues.

With regard to this clone: The DNA is left out, because the CDR3 cannot be placed on it with certainty; the CDR3 is given as TCRdb lists it. No J gene was called, and the V gene is TRGV9. Including both end residues, the CDR3 is 27 amino acids long. The V gene's germline CDR1 is GITISATS and CDR2 ISYDGTV (reference sequence). The CDR3 loop is CACDTGSGDPSSWDTRQMFFGTGIKLF.

This clone was counted between two and nine times. With the J gene uncalled, the V gene is TRGV9. Germline CDR1 is GITISATS and CDR2 is ISYDGTV (reference sequence). This CDR3 comprises 15 residues. This chain's CDR3 is CACDILGDLTAQLFF. CDR3 bases: TGTGCCTGTGACATACTGGGGGATTTGACAGCACAACTCTTCTTT.

In regard to this clone: The limits of the CDR3 on the DNA are not certain, so only TCRdb's listed CDR3 is given. Here the V gene is TRGV9, but the J gene went uncalled. The CDR3 is 25 amino acids long, termini counted. Germline V gives CDR1 GITISATS, CDR2 ISYDGTV (reference sequence). The chain's CDR3 is CACDVLGDGSWDTRQMFFGTGIKLF.

Points on this clone: The limits of the CDR3 on the DNA are not certain, so only TCRdb's listed CDR3 is given. The J segment was not called; the V segment is TRGV9. Germline V gene lookup returns CDR1 GITISATS and CDR2 ISYDGTV (reference sequence). The length of the CDR3 is 25 amino acids, counting both ends. CDR3 protein: CASGSTGCSSWGTRKMFFGTGIKLF.